The 2 T cell receptor beta chains listed next were all sequenced from one sample in a study of blood T cells in healthy people across ages. A second PCR of roughly 6 to 12 cycles used a sample-barcoded 5' primer and a J-beta primer mix. Each CDR3 protein is one row after TCRdb ran MiXCR on the 5' RACE reads. The profile covers about 780,000 distinct CDR3 sequences, with 25% to 30% appearing a single time and about 3% taken by the ten largest. The same data also went into a second study, on T cells of mothers and their children.

Material for sequencing was blood. Receptors were obtained from a boy between 10 and 17 years old in good health.

This clonotype was found a few times. The gene calls are TRBV28 and TRBJ2-7, with D maybe TRBD2 (5 bases). Per germline, CDR1 MDHEN and CDR2 SYDVKM. V was shortened by 1 base and J by 13 bases, with 14 bases between the two germline ends. CDR3 length equals 12 residues. The DNA of the CDR3 is TGTGCCAGCAGTTTATCGGGGTCGCGCGAATACTTC. It yields the protein CASSLSGSREYF.

The chain links TRBV7-3 to TRBJ2-2; 11 bases map to TRBD1. CDR1 SGHTA and CDR2 FQGTGA come from the germline V gene. Trimming at V came to 5 bases and at J to 6 bases, leaving 8 bases not matched to a gene. CDR3 length: 16 amino acids. The CDR3 loop is CASSLSRDRGAGELFF. The CDR3, as DNA: TGTGCCAGCAGCCTTTCACGGGACAGGGGGGCCGGGGAGCTGTTTTTT.